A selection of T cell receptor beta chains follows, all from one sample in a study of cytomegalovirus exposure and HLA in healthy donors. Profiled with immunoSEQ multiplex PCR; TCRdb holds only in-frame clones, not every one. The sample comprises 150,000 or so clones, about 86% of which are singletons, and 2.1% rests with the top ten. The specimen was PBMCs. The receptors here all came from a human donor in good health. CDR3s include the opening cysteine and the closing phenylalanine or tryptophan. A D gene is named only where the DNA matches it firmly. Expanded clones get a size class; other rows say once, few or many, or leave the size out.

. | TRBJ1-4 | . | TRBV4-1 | CASSQDIAGSGEKLFF | TGCGCCAGCAGCCAAGATATTGCGGGTTCGGGTGAAAAACTGTTTTTT
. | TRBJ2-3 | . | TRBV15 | CATTIRGEPRDTQYF | TGTGCCACCACAATCCGGGGAGAACCTCGAGATACGCAGTATTTT
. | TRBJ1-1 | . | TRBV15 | CATSRGGQDNTEAFF | TGTGCCACCAGCAGGGGTGGGCAGGATAACACTGAAGCTTTCTTT
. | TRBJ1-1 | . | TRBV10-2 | CARSNRDHTEAFF | TGCGCCAGATCGAACAGGGACCACACTGAAGCTTTCTTT
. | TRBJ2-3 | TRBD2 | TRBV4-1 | CASSQVGGRGTDTQYF | TGCGCCAGCAGCCAAGTGGGGGGGAGGGGCACAGATACGCAGTATTTT
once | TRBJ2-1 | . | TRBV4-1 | CASSQGGARRKFF | TGCGCCAGCAGCCAAGGGGGCGCCCGACGGAAGTTCTTC
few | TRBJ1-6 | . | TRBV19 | CASSMTIPPLHF | TGTGCCAGTAGCATGACAATCCCACCCCTCCACTTT
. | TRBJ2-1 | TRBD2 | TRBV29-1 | CSARQSGGFYNEQFF | TGCAGCGCCCGACAAAGCGGGGGGTTCTACAATGAGCAGTTCTTC
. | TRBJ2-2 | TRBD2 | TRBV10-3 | CAIPYNSGRRVGELFF | TGTGCCATCCCTTATAATAGCGGGAGGAGGGTCGGGGAGCTGTTTTTT
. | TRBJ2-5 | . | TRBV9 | CASSVAEAETQYF | TGTGCCAGCAGCGTAGCGGAGGCAGAGACCCAGTACTTC
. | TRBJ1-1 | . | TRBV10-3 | CATTDRELNTEAFF | TGTGCCACCACGGACAGAGAACTGAACACTGAAGCTTTCTTT
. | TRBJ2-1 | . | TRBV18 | CASSPLSGHSYNEQFF | TGTGCCAGCTCACCGTTAAGCGGCCACTCCTACAATGAGCAGTTCTTC
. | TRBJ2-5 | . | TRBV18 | CASSPGRGRQETQYF | TGTGCCAGCTCACCAGGACGGGGGAGACAAGAGACCCAGTACTTC
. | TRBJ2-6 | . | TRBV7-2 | CASSLDGGPSISGANVLTF | TGTGCCAGCAGCTTAGATGGGGGCCCTAGCATCTCTGGGGCCAACGTCCTGACTTTC
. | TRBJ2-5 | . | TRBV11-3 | CASSLTGWGRQETQYF | TGTGCCAGCAGCTTAACAGGGTGGGGGCGGCAAGAGACCCAGTACTTC
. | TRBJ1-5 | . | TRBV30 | CAWRGSGYNQPQHF | TGTGCCTGGAGGGGGTCAGGGTATAATCAGCCCCAGCATTTT
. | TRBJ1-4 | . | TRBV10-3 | CAISESAVEDEKLFF | TGTGCCATCAGTGAGTCGGCCGTTGAGGATGAAAAACTGTTTTTT
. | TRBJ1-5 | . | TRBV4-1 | CASSRTSPNQPQHF | TGCGCCAGCAGCCGGACATCCCCAAATCAGCCCCAGCATTTT
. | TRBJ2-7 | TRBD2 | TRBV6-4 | CASSRRGGDDEQYF | TGTGCCAGCAGTCGGCGGGGGGGCGACGACGAGCAGTACTTC
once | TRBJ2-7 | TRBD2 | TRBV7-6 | CASSHPGTSGQGEQYF | TGTGCCAGCAGCCACCCCGGGACTAGCGGGCAAGGGGAGCAGTACTTC
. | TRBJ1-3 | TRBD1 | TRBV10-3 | CAISELFLVGQGLSGNTIYF | TGTGCCATCAGTGAGTTATTCCTCGTTGGACAGGGACTTTCTGGAAACACCATATATTTT
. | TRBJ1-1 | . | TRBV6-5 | CATKTGNTEAFF | TGTGCCACCAAGACAGGTAACACTGAAGCTTTCTTT
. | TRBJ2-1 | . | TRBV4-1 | CASSQPSGTYPHNEQFF | TGCGCCAGCAGCCAACCCTCCGGGACTTACCCACACAATGAGCAGTTCTTC
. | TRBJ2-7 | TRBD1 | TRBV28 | CASSLRFWGQGAYEQYF | TGTGCCAGCAGTTTGAGGTTTTGGGGACAGGGGGCCTACGAGCAGTACTTC
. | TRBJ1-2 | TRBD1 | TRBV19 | CASSPTGGKFNYGYTF | TGTGCCAGTTCTCCCACAGGGGGAAAGTTTAACTATGGCTACACCTTC
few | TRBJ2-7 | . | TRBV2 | CASTGVSAYEQYF | TGTGCCAGCACCGGGGTTTCGGCTTACGAGCAGTACTTC
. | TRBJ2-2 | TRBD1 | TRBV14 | CASSQAQGAGAGELFF | TGTGCCAGCAGCCAAGCTCAGGGGGCCGGCGCCGGGGAGCTGTTTTTT
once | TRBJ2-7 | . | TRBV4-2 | CASSQDRGENGYEQYF | TGTGCCAGCAGCCAAGATCGAGGAGAGAACGGCTACGAGCAGTACTTC
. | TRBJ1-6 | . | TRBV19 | CASSPGYNSPLHF | TGTGCCAGTAGTCCAGGTTATAATTCACCCCTCCACTTT
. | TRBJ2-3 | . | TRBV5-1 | CASSLGTNTQYF | TGCGCCAGCAGCTTGGGAACTAATACGCAGTATTTT
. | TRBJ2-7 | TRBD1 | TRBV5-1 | CASSFTGGAEQYF | TGCGCCAGCAGCTTTACAGGGGGCGCCGAGCAGTACTTC
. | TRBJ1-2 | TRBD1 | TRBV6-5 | CASSNRDRDGYTF | TGTGCCAGCAGTAACCGGGACAGAGATGGCTACACCTTC
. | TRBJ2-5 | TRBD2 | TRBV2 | CASSEAVGAGGETQYF | TGTGCCAGCAGTGAAGCGGTGGGTGCGGGAGGGGAGACCCAGTACTTC
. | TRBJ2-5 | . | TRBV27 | CASSLVRSETQYF | TGTGCCAGCAGTTTAGTGAGATCGGAGACCCAGTACTTC
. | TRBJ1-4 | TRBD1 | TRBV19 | CASSISPGQGNEKLFF | TGTGCCAGTAGTATCTCGCCGGGACAGGGAAATGAAAAACTGTTTTTT
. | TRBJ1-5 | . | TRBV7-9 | CASSQTGWPQHF | TGTGCCAGCAGTCAAACAGGGTGGCCCCAGCATTTT
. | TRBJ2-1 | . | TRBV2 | CASSYRAYNEQFF | TGTGCCAGCTCTTACAGGGCATACAATGAGCAGTTCTTC
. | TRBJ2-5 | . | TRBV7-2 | CASSLADRGGETQYF | TGTGCCAGCAGCTTAGCCGACAGGGGAGGGGAGACCCAGTACTTC
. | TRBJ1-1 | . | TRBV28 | CASSPPTALMNTEAFF | TGTGCCAGCAGTCCACCGACAGCATTAATGAACACTGAAGCTTTCTTT
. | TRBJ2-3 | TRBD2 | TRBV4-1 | CASSQWGGRTDTQYF | TGCGCCAGCAGCCAATGGGGGGGGAGGACAGATACGCAGTATTTT
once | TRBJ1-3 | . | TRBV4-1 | CASSHPPGSSSSGNTIYF | TGCGCCAGCAGCCACCCCCCGGGATCATCAAGCTCTGGAAACACCATATATTTT
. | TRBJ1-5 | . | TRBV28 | CASSSHTAGQPQHF | TGTGCCAGCAGCTCTCACACGGCAGGTCAGCCCCAGCATTTT
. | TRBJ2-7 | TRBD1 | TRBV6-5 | CASSLLGQGNEQYF | TGTGCCAGCAGTCTGTTGGGACAGGGGAACGAGCAGTACTTC
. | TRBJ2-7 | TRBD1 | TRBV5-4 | CASSLGQGPYEQYF | TGTGCCAGCAGCTTAGGACAGGGACCCTACGAGCAGTACTTC
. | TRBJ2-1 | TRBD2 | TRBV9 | CASSVAGLAGGIDYNEQFF | TGTGCCAGCAGCGTAGCAGGACTAGCGGGGGGGATAGATTACAATGAGCAGTTCTTC
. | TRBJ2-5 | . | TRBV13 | CASSLNELTQETQYF | TGTGCCAGCAGCTTAAACGAGTTGACACAAGAGACCCAGTACTTC
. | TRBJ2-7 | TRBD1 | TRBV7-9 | CASSFGTGFYEQYF | TGTGCCAGCAGTTTCGGGACAGGGTTTTACGAGCAGTACTTC
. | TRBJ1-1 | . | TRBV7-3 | CASSLLAGYRAFF | TGTGCCAGCAGCTTATTAGCGGGTTATAGGGCTTTCTTT
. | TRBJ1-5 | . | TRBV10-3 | CAISESGPLQPQHF | TGTGCCATCAGTGAGTCCGGTCCTCTTCAGCCCCAGCATTTT
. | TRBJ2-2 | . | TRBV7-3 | CASSPAIGELFF | TGTGCCAGCAGCCCAGCGATTGGGGAGCTGTTTTTT
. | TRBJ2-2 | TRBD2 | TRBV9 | CASSVGAGGRTGELFF | TGTGCCAGCAGCGTCGGAGCGGGGGGGAGGACCGGGGAGCTGTTTTTT
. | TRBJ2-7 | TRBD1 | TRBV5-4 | CASRNPGQGPYEQYF | TGTGCCAGCAGAAATCCGGGACAGGGCCCCTACGAGCAGTACTTC
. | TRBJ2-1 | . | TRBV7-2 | CASSLGLGGTEQFF | TGTGCCAGCAGCTTAGGACTAGGGGGCACTGAGCAGTTCTTC
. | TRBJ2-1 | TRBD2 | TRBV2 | CASTRRASGKVSYNEQFF | TGTGCCAGCACCCGGCGGGCTAGCGGGAAAGTCTCCTACAATGAGCAGTTCTTC